The 3 T cell receptor beta chains below were found in one sample sequenced in a study of T cells in localized non-small cell lung cancer. Clones were sequenced by immunoSEQ multiplex PCR, and TCRdb holds only the in-frame ones, with some missing. The data show more than 30,000 clones, around 90% seen once. The source material was peripheral blood mononuclear cells, sampled before any cancer treatment. These receptors were obtained from a woman aged 35-70 years with stage III lung adenocarcinoma.

A single count supports this clone. V usage is TRBV6-5 and J usage is TRBJ1-6; TRBD1 might be the D (6 bases). Germline loops: CDR1 MNHEY, CDR2 SVGAGI. This CDR3 contains 14 residues. The V gene lost 6 bases and the J gene lost 17 bases, with 23 bases spanning the gap. The CDR3, as DNA: TGTGCCAGCAGACCAGCCGCCGGGACAAGACGGATCCACTTT. It specifies CASRPAAGTRRIHF.

The genes are TRBV6-4 and TRBJ2-3, with 7 nucleotides matching TRBD2. Germline trimming cut 3 bases from V and 4 bases from J; bases unmatched to any gene: 10. Per germline, CDR1 MRHNA and CDR2 SNTAGT. This CDR3 region has 16 residues. As DNA, the CDR3 is TGTGCCAGCAGTGATGGGGACTACTCTCTCGCAGATACGCAGTATTTT. This encodes CASSDGDYSLADTQYF.

The chain links TRBV5-6 to TRBJ2-7, with TRBD1 as a possible D gene (6 bases). The CDR3 contains 14 residues. CDR1 is SGHDT, CDR2 YYEEEE, per germline. With 2 bases removed from V and 5 bases from J, the gap between germline ends came to 14 bases. DNA of the CDR3: TGTGCCAGCAGCTTAGGACAGTTTGGAGACGAGCAGTACTTC. It translates to CASSLGQFGDEQYF.